Listed here are 11 T cell receptor beta chains from one sample, sequenced in a study of blood T cells in healthy people across ages. For the second PCR, which ran for about 7 to 11 cycles, a sample-barcoded 5' primer and a J-beta primer mix were used. TCRdb reanalysed the 5' RACE reads using MiXCR and keeps one entry per CDR3 protein. Of 1.5 million to 2 million distinct CDR3 sequences in the sample, approximately 50% were seen once. Sequencing was carried out using blood. The receptors shown here come from a woman aged 40 to 50 in good health.

The gene calls are TRBV5-6 and TRBJ2-5; TRBD1 agrees at 10 bases. Unmatched junction bases numbered 6, after V lost 4 bases and J lost 6 bases. CDR3 length: 14 amino acids. Looked up from germline, CDR1 is SGHDT and CDR2 is YYEEEE. The CDR3 coding sequence is TGTGCCAGCAGCCCGAGGGGACAGGGGAAGACCCAGTACTTC. Amino acids: CASSPRGQGKTQYF.

This clonotype has more than one count but fewer than ten. This chain connects TRBV3-1 to TRBJ2-7; TRBD2 might be the D (7 bases). The germline V and J ends were trimmed by 1 base and 2 bases, with 9 bases remaining between them. The CDR3 contains 14 residues. Looked up from germline, CDR1 is LGHDT and CDR2 is YNNKEL (reference sequence). CDR3 sequence (DNA): TGTGCCAGCAGCCAAGTGCGGGGGCCCTACGAGCAGTACTTC. It specifies CASSQVRGPYEQYF.

The chain recombines TRBV28 with TRBJ2-7, with 9 bases lining up with TRBD2. Germline V gene sequence: CDR1 MDHEN, CDR2 SYDVKM. V shed 7 bases and J 0 bases; nucleotides not matched to a gene: 7. The CDR3 sequence is 15 residues long. In DNA form, the CDR3 reads TGTGCCAGCACCCTAGCGGGGACCCTCTCCTACGAGCAGTACTTC. This sequence encodes CASTLAGTLSYEQYF.

V gene TRBV5-4 combines with J gene TRBJ2-1; TRBD1 matches at 12 bases. Per the germline V gene, CDR1 is SGHNT and CDR2 is YYREEE (reference sequence). The CDR3 runs 16 residues. V lost 0 bases, J lost 9 bases, and 7 bases stayed unmatched. CDR3 coding DNA: TGTGCCAGCAGCTTGGGGGGACAGGGGGCGCGGACTGAGCAGTTCTTC. Residues: CASSLGGQGARTEQFF. Full variable domain (rest looked up from reference TRBV5-4 and TRBJ2-1): ETGVTQSPTHLIKTRGQQVTLRCSSQSGHNTVSWYQQALGQGPQFIFQYYREEENGRGNFPPRFSGLQFPNYSSELNVNALELDDSALYLCASSLGGQGARTEQFFGPGTRLTVL.

The chain combines TRBV7-3 with TRBJ2-5; the D is unclear. The CDR3 length is 18 residues. Germline values: CDR1 SGHTA, CDR2 FQGTGA. With 6 bases removed from V and 2 bases from J, the gap between germline ends came to 25 bases. The CDR3 DNA sequence: TGTGCCAGCAGGCCCTCGAGGCAGTCGGCTCACCTACAAGAGACCCAGTACTTC. It is translated as CASRPSRQSAHLQETQYF.

This chain links TRBV7-2 with TRBJ2-5, with D possibly being TRBD2 (6 bases). Trimming cost V 2 bases and J 4 bases, with 11 bases left between them. Germline CDR1 SGHTA, CDR2 FQGNSA. CDR3 size: 14 residues. CDR3 nucleotides: TGTGCCAGCAGCTTAACCCTAGCGTCAGAGACCCAGTACTTC. Translating it yields CASSLTLASETQYF. Variable domain in full (rest from reference TRBV7-2 and TRBJ2-5): GAGVSQSPSNKVTEKGKDVELRCDPISGHTALYWYRQSLGQGLEFLIYFQGNSAPDKSGLPSDRFSAERTGGSVSTLTIQRTQQEDSAVYLCASSLTLASETQYFGPGTRLLVL.

This chain joins TRBV27 and TRBJ1-2; weak D call: TRBD1 (5 bases). The CDR3 length is 16 residues. Germline V gene sequence: CDR1 MNHEY, CDR2 SMNVEV (reference sequence). Between the trimmed V and J ends, which lost 3 bases and 1 base, there was a span of 15 bases. CDR3 sequence (DNA): TGTGCCAGCAGTTTCCTGACAGAGATCCTTAACTATGGCTACACCTTC. Amino acid sequence: CASSFLTEILNYGYTF.

As for this clonotype: At one of its ends the junction is not consistent with the germline gene, which may arise from a read error. The rearrangement uses TRBV2 and TRBJ1-2; the D gene is possibly TRBD1 (6 bases). The CDR3 spans 14 residues. Germline values: CDR1 SNHLY, CDR2 FYNNEI. DNA of the CDR3: TGTACCAGCAGTGAACAGGGACCTAACTATGGCTACACCTTC. It yields the protein CTSSEQGPNYGYTF.

The chain combines TRBV7-9 with TRBJ2-6; 10 bases match TRBD1. The germline gives CDR1 SEHNR, CDR2 FQNEAQ (reference sequence). J gave up 0 bases and V 5 bases, and 10 bases lay outside the gene matches. The CDR3 runs 19 residues. CDR3 region: CASSTIPGQGPSGANVLTF. The CDR3 DNA reads TGTGCCAGCAGCACAATCCCGGGACAGGGGCCCTCTGGGGCCAACGTCCTGACTTTC.

In DNA, the CDR3 is TGCAGTGCTAGACTTCTGGTGGGGGAGAATGAGCAGTACTTC. Protein product: CSARLLVGENEQYF. The chain employs TRBV20-1 and TRBJ2-5; D may match TRBD1 or TRBD2 (5 bases each). This CDR3 is 14 amino acids long. With 2 bases removed from V and 11 bases from J, the gap between germline ends came to 21 bases. CDR1 DFQATT and CDR2 SNEGSKA come from the germline V gene (reference sequence).

CDR3 sequence: CASSERRVNTEAFF. Written as DNA, the CDR3 is TGTGCCAGCAGTGAGAGGCGGGTCAACACTGAAGCTTTCTTT. The rearrangement uses TRBV2 and TRBJ1-1; D is ambiguous. The V end was cut by 3 bases, the J end by 2 bases, with 10 bases between. The germline V gene encodes CDR1 SNHLY and CDR2 FYNNEI. The CDR3 contains 14 residues.